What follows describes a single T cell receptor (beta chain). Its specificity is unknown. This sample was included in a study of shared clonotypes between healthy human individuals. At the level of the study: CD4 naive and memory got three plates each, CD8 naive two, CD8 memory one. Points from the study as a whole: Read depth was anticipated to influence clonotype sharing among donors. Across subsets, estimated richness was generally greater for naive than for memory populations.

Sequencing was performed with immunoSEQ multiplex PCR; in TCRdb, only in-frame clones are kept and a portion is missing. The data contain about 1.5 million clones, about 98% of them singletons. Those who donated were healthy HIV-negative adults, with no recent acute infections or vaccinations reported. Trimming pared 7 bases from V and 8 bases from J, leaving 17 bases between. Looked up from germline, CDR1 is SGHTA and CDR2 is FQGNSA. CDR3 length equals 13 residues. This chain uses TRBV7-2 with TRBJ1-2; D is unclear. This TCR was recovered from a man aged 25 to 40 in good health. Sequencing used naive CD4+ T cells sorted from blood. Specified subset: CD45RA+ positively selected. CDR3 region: CASTPSARGGYTF. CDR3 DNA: TGTGCCAGCACCCCGTCGGCACGCGGGGGCTACACCTTC. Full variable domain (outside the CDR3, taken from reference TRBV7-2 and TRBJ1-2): GAGVSQSPSNKVTEKGKDVELRCDPISGHTALYWYRQSLGQGLEFLIYFQGNSAPDKSGLPSDRFSAERTGGSVSTLTIQRTQQEDSAVYLCASTPSARGGYTFGSGTRLTVV.